This T cell receptor beta chain was captured in a study of regulatory T cells in long-lasting Graves disease. Whole-study results and caveats: Persistent disease was associated with favored TRBV28 usage and with favored use of TRBJ1-2 and TRBJ2-5.

Of note for this clonotype: As yet, its antigen is unknown.

Looked up from germline, CDR1 is WSHSY and CDR2 is SAAADI. The CDR3 covers 12 residues. Trimming pared 2 bases from V and 5 bases from J, leaving 4 bases between. Documented time point: persistent/refractory GD, antithyroid drugs over 5 years with positive TRAb. Extracted PBMC RNA gave rise to the TCR library. Criteria from the American Thyroid Association guidelines were applied to diagnose Graves' disease. CDR3-region Arm-PCR and iRepertoire HTBI primers produced the TCR beta libraries. Each CDR3 protein is one row after TCRdb ran MiXCR on the multiplex PCR reads. The sample carries under 450,000 distinct CDR3 sequences, 20% to 25% recorded once.

The V call is TRBV10-2, the J call TRBJ1-5; D gene uncertain. The specimen comprised peripheral blood mononuclear cells (PBMCs), sampled when the disease was refractory, from a patient treated with antithyroid drugs. The sequence was collected from a middle-aged woman with Graves disease. The CDR3 DNA is TGCGCCAGCAGTGAGGTTGATCAGCCCCAGCATTTT. This gives the protein CASSEVDQPQHF.